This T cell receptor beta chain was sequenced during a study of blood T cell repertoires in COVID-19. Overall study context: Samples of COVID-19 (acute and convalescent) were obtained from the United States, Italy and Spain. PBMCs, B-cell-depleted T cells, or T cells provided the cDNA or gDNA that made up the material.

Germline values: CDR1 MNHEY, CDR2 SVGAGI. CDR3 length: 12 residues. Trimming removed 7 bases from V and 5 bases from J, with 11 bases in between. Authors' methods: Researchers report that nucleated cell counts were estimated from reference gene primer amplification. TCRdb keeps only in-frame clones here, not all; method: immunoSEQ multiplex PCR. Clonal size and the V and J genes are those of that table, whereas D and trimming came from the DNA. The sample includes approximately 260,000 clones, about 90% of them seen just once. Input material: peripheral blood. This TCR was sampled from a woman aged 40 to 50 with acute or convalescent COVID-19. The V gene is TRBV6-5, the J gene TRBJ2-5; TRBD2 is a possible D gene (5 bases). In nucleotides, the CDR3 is TGTGCCAGCACCTTACTAGGGGAGACCCAGTACTTC. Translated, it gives CASTLLGETQYF.